Detailed here is one TCR beta chain. The CDR3 covers 13 residues. Germline V gives CDR1 MRHNA, CDR2 SNTAGT. This entry belongs to a study of control samples from healthy donors and cancer patients. Profiled with immunoSEQ multiplex PCR; TCRdb holds only in-frame clones, not every one. The sample has 90,000 to 100,000 clones; 90% are singletons. Specimen: blood. The chain is built from TRBV6-4 and TRBJ1-2; D unclear. This TCR came from a young woman in good health. CDR3 nucleotides: TGTCCAAGCCGGGGAGGGAGGGTCTATGGCTACACCTTC. It translates to CPSRGGRVYGYTF.